This entry features one T cell receptor (beta chain) sequence. This sample was included in a study of OX40 agonist ivuxolimab in advanced cancers. Study as a whole: Across the patients, intravenous ivuxolimab was delivered every 2 weeks at 0.01 to 10 mg/kg.

Trimming left V 2 bases short and J 3 bases short, with 5 bases between. The V gene's germline CDR1 is SGHNT and CDR2 YENEEA. The length of the CDR3 is 13 residues. Here immunoSEQ multiplex PCR was the method, and the copy in TCRdb shows in-frame clones only, minus some. The table lists about 48,000 clones, 90% to 95% of them singletons. The receptor comes from an adult with an advanced solid tumor such as melanoma, head and neck, liver or kidney cancer. V gene TRBV11-3 combines with J gene TRBJ2-1; D not resolved. Material: CD4+ or CD8+ T cells sorted from blood, obtained in a trial of the OX40 agonist ivuxolimab. The CDR3 bases are TGTGCCAGCAGCTTACCCGGCTACAATGAGCAGTTCTTC. Encoded protein: CASSLPGYNEQFF.